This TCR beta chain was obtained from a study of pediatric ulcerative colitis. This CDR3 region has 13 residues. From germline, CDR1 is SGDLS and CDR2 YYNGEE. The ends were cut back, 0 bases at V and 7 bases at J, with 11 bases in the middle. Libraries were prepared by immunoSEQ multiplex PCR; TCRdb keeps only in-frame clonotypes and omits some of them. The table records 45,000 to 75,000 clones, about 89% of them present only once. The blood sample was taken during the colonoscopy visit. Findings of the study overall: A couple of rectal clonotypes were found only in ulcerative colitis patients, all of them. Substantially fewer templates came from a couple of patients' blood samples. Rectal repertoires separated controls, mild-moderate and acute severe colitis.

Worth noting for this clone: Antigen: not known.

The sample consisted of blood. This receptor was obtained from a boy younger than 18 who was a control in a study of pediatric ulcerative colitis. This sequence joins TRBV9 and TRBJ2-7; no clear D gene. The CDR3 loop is CASSVAAGWEQYF. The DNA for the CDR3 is TGTGCCAGCAGCGTAGCGGCCGGGTGGGAGCAGTACTTC.